This T cell receptor beta chain comes out of a study of T cells in Graves' hyperthyroidism and ophthalmopathy. Authors of the study amplified TCR beta CDR3 regions from RNA transcripts. When the TCR CDR3 underwent first-round RT-PCR, the HTBI primer set was used. Via MiXCR, TCRdb re-called the multiplex PCR reads, giving one row per CDR3 protein. The sample carries around 390,000 distinct CDR3 sequences, about 14% recorded once. Each diagnosis was grounded in clinical symptoms, serum thyroxine and TRAb, thyroid ultrasound, and orbital computed tomography. Germline loops: CDR1 MNHEY, CDR2 SVGEGT. The CDR3 is 16 amino acids. V was clipped by 0 bases and J by 0 bases, with 9 bases between them. Broader study findings: A 13 V-J model separated ophthalmopathy from stable hyperthyroidism. Blood also carried most thyroid clonotypes expanded above 0.001.

Remarks on this clonotype: Its antigen is still unknown.

The sequenced sample consisted of blood. The V gene is TRBV6-2 or TRBV6-3, the J gene TRBJ2-1; D call uncertain. The source of this sequence is a woman under 40 with Graves' ophthalmopathy. CDR3 DNA sequence: TGTGCCAGCAGTTACTCGATACAGAGCTCCTACAATGAGCAGTTCTTC. This translates into CASSYSIQSSYNEQFF.